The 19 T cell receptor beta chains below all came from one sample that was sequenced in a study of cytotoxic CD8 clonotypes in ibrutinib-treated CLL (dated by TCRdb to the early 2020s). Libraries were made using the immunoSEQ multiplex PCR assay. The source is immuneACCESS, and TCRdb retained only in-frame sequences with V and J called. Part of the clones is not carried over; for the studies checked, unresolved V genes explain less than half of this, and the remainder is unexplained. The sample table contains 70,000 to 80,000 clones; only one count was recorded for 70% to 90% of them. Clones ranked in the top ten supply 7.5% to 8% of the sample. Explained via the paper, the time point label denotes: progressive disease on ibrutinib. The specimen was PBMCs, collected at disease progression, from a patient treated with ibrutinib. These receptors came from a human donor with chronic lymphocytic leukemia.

CDR3 nucleotides: TGTGCCAGCAGCCCCGAAGAGACCCAGTACTTC. Encoded protein: CASSPEETQYF. The chain uses TRBV6-6 and TRBJ2-5; D gene uncertain. Trimming shortened V by 6 bases and J by 3 bases, and 5 bases separated the two germline ends. Germline V CDR1 and CDR2: MNHNY, SVGAGI (reference sequence). The CDR3 loop spans 11 amino acids.

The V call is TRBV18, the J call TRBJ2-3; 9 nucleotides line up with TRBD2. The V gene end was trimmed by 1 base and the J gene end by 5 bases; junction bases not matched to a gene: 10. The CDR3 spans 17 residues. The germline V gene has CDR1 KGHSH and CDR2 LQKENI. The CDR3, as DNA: TGTGCCAGCTCACCACTCCCGCGCGGGGGGGCCGGAGATACGCAGTATTTT. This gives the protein CASSPLPRGGAGDTQYF.

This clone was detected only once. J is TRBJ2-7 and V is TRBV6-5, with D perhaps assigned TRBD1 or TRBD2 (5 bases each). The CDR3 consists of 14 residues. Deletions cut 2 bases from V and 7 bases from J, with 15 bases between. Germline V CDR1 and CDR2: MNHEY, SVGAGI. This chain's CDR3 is CASSYQWGLDEQYF. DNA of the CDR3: TGTGCCAGCAGTTACCAATGGGGGTTGGATGAGCAGTACTTC.

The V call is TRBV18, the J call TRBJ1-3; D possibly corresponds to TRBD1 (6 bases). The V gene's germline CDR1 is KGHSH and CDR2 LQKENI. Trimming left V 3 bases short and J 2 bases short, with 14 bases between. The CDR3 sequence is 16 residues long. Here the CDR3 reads CASSPPGVFPGNTIYF. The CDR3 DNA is TGTGCCAGCTCACCCCCAGGGGTTTTCCCTGGAAACACCATATATTTT.

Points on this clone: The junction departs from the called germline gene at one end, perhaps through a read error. The chain's CDR3 is CASSLAGKIDYGYTF. For the CDR3, the DNA is TGCGCCAGCAGTTTAGCAGGGAAGATCGACTATGGCTACACCTTC. This sequence joins TRBV6-6 and TRBJ1-2; tentatively, D is TRBD1 (5 bases). The CDR3 consists of 15 residues. From germline, CDR1 is MNHNY and CDR2 SVGAGI (reference sequence).

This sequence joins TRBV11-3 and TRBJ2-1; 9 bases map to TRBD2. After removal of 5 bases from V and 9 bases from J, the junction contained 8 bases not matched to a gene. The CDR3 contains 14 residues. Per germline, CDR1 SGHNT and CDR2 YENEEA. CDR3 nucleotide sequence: TGTGCCAGCAGCATGGACGGGCGGGGGGGTGAGCAGTTCTTC. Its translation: CASSMDGRGGEQFF.

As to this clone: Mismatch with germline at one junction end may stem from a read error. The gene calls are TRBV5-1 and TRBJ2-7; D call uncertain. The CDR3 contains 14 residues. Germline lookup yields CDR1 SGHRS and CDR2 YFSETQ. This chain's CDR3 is CASSFTLISYEQYF. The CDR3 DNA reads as TGCGCCAGCAGCTTTACTCTTATCTCCTATGAGCAGTACTTC.

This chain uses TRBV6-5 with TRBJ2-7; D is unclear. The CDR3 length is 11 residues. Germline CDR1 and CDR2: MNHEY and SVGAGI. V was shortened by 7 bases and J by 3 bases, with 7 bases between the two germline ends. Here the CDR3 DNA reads TGTGCCAGCACCCGCGGCTACGAGCAGTACTTC. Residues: CASTRGYEQYF.

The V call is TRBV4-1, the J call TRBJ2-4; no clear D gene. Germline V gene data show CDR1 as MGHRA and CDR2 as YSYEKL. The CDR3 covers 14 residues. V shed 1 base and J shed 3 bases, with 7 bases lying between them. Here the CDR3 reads CASSQVGVKNIQYF. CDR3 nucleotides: TGCGCCAGCAGCCAAGTTGGGGTCAAAAACATTCAGTACTTC.

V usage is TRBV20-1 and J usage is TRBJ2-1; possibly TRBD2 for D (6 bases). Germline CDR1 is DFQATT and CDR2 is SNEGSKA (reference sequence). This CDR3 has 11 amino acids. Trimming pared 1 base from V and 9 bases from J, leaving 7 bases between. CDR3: CSARAGVEQFF. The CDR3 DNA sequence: TGCAGTGCTAGAGCGGGGGTTGAGCAGTTCTTC.

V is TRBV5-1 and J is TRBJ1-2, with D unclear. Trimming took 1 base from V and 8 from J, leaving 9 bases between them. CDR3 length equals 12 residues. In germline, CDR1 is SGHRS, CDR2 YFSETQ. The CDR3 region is CASSLSDGGYTF. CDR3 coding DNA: TGCGCCAGCAGCTTGTCGGACGGGGGCTACACCTTC.

The CDR3: CASSTSGGLANEQFF. In DNA form, the CDR3 reads TGTGCCAGCAGTACCTCGGGGGGACTAGCAAATGAGCAGTTCTTC. The rearrangement links TRBV7-9 to TRBJ2-1; 9 bases are a match to TRBD2. V trimming: 6 bases; J trimming: 7 bases; junction bases outside the gene matches: 10. In germline, CDR1 is SEHNR, CDR2 FQNEAQ (reference sequence). This CDR3 comprises 15 residues.

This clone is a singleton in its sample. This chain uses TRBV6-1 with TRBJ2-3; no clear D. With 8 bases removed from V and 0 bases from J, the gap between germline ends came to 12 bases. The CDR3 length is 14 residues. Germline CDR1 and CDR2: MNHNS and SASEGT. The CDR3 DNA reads TGTGCCAGCCTGGCGGCCACTAGCACAGATACGCAGTATTTT. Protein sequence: CASLAATSTDTQYF.

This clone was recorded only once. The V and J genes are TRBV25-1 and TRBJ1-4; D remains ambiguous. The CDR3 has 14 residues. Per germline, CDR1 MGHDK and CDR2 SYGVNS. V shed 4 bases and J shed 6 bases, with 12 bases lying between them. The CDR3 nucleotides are TGTGCCAGCAGTGGAAAGGCTTGGGATGAAAAACTGTTTTTT. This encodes CASSGKAWDEKLFF.

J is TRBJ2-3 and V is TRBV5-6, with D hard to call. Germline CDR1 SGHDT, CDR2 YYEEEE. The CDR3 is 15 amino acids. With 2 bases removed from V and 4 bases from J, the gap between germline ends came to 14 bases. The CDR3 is CASSFMGYGPDTQYF. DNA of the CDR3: TGTGCCAGCAGCTTTATGGGTTACGGCCCAGATACGCAGTATTTT.

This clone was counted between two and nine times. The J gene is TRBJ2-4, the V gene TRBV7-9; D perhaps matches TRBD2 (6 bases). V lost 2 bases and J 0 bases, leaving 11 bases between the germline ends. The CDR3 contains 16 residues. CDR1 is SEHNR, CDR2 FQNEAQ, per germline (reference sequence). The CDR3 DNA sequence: TGTGCCAGCAGCTTACCGGGAGAGCTAGCCAAAAACATTCAGTACTTC. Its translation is CASSLPGELAKNIQYF.

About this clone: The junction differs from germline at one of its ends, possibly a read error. CDR3: CASSLGDSRVF. The CDR3 nucleotides read TGTGCCAGTAGCCTCGGGGATAGTAGGGTCTTT. The rearrangement uses TRBV19 and TRBJ2-2; D is perhaps TRBD2 (5 bases). Germline V gene sequence: CDR1 LNHDA, CDR2 SQIVND (reference sequence). CDR3 size: 11 residues.

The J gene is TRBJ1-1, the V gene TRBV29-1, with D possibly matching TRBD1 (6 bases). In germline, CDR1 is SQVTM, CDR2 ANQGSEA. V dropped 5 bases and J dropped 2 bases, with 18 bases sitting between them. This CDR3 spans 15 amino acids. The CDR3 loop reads CSVTSRRGGNTEAFF. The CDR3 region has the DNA TGCAGCGTTACTTCGCGGCGGGGGGGCAACACTGAAGCTTTCTTT.

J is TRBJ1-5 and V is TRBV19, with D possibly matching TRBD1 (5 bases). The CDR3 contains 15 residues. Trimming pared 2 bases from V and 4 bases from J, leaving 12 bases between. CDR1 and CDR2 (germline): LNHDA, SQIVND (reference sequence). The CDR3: CASSIMVDINQPQHF. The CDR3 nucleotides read TGTGCCAGTAGTATAATGGTGGACATTAATCAGCCCCAGCATTTT.